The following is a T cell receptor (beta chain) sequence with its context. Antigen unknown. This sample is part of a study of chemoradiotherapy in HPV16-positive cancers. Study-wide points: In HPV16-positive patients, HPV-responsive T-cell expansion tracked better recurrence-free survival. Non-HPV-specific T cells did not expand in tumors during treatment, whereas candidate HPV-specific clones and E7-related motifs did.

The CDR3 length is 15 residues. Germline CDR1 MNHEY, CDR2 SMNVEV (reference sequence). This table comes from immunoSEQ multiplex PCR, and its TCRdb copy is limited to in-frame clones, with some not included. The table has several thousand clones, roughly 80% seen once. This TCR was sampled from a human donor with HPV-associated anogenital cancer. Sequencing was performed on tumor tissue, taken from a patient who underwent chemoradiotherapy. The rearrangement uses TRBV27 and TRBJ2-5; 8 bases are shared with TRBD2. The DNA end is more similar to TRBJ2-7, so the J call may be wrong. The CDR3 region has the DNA TGTGCCAGCAGTGCACTAGCGGTAGACTACTACGAGCAGTACTTC. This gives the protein CASSALAVDYYEQYF.